The source of this T cell receptor (beta chain) is a study of CD8 T cells in ankylosing spondylitis. Study findings and constraints: Researchers reportedly found disease-linked clones significantly enriched in matched ankylosing spondylitis synovial fluid. Seven or eight highly homologous variants formed a TCR beta motif that appeared characteristic of ankylosing spondylitis blood. Disease-linked clones proved CD8+ and comparatively uncommon in peripheral blood.

TCRdb recomputed calls from the 5' RACE reads with MiXCR, one row per CDR3 protein. The sample contains approximately 440,000 distinct CDR3 sequences, 17% of which appear only once. This clonotype occurred many times. Its antigen is unknown. This TCR was recovered from a male donor with ankylosing spondylitis. What was sequenced was blood, either unsorted or a sorted T cell fraction (not recorded which).

The CDR3 nucleotides read TGTGCCAGCAGTGAACGGTACGAGCAGTACTTC. Protein: CASSERYEQYF. The chain recombines TRBV28 with TRBJ2-7, with D uncertain. CDR1 is MDHEN, CDR2 SYDVKM, per germline. The CDR3 contains 11 residues. V lost 5 bases, J lost 4 bases, and 6 bases lay in between.